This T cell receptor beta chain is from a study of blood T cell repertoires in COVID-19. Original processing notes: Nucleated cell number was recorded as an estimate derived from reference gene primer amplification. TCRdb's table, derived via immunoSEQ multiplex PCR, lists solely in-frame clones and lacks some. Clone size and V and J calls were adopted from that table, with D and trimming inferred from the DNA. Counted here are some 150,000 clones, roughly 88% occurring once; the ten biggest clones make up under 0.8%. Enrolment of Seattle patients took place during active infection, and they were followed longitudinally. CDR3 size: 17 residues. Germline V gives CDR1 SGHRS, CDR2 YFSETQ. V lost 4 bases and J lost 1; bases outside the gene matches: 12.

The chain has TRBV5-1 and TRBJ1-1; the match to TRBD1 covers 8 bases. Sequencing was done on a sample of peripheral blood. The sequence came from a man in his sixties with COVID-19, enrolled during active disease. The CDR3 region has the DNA TGCGCCAGCAGCGGGAGCAGGGGGCTTCGAGGGAACACTGAAGCTTTCTTT. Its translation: CASSGSRGLRGNTEAFF.